These 17 T cell receptor beta chains originate from one sample sequenced in a study of blood T cell repertoires in COVID-19. This table comes from immunoSEQ multiplex PCR, and its TCRdb copy is limited to in-frame clones, with some not included. This sample carries around 160,000 clones, approximately 80% of them seen once, and the ten largest clones take over 10%. Sequencing was done on a sample of PBMCs or T cells enriched from blood (not recorded which). Receptors originate from a woman aged 55-69 years who had recovered from COVID-19.

J is TRBJ2-5 and V is TRBV29-1, with a possible D match to TRBD2 (5 bases). The CDR3 extends over 13 amino acids. Germline values: CDR1 SQVTM, CDR2 ANQGSEA. Deletions cut 4 bases from V and 1 base from J, with 10 bases between. The CDR3: CSVVPGLQETQYF. In nucleotides, the CDR3 is TGCAGCGTTGTCCCCGGACTCCAAGAGACCCAGTACTTC.

This rearrangement joins TRBV9 to TRBJ1-1, with a weak D call TRBD1 (5 bases). CDR1 is SGDLS and CDR2 is YYNGEE in the germline V gene. The CDR3 length is 15 residues. Trimming took off 4 bases at V and 1 base at J, with 14 bases between the two ends. The CDR3, as DNA: TGTGCCAGCAGCTCCCGACCGACAGCGAACACTGAAGCTTTCTTT. Its protein product is CASSSRPTANTEAFF. The whole variable domain, remainder taken from reference TRBV9 and TRBJ1-1, is DSGVTQTPKHLITATGQRVTLRCSPRSGDLSVYWYQQSLDQGLQFLIQYYNGEERAKGNILERFSAQQFPDLHSELNLSSLELGDSALYFCASSSRPTANTEAFFGQGTRLTVV.

The chain couples TRBV2 to TRBJ1-1, with D possibly being TRBD1 (5 bases). The V and J ends lost 6 bases and 9 bases respectively, with 14 bases between them. This CDR3 region has 12 residues. Germline CDR1 is SNHLY and CDR2 is FYNNEI. CDR3 nucleotides: TGTGCCAGCAGGGCTGATAGGGGCCAAGCTTTCTTT. This sequence encodes CASRADRGQAFF.

This clone was counted a single time. V usage is TRBV19 and J usage is TRBJ2-7; D is undetermined. The V gene's germline CDR1 is LNHDA and CDR2 SQIVND (reference sequence). The V end lost 3 bases, the J end lost 6 bases, and 6 bases lay between the germline ends. This CDR3 spans 11 amino acids. Here the CDR3 DNA reads TGTGCCAGTAGTATTTTCGGCGAGCAGTACTTC. Amino acid sequence: CASSIFGEQYF.

J is TRBJ2-1 and V is TRBV19; a possible D gene is TRBD2 (5 bases). The length of the CDR3 is 18 residues. Between the trimmed V and J ends, which lost 5 bases and 0 bases, there was a span of 20 bases. From germline, CDR1 is LNHDA and CDR2 SQIVND (reference sequence). The CDR3 DNA reads as TGTGCCAGTAGTCCCCCGGAACGGGGTATAAGCTCCTACAATGAGCAGTTCTTC. Encoded protein: CASSPPERGISSYNEQFF.

The chain carries TRBV9 and TRBJ2-3; 14 nucleotides line up with TRBD2. V was clipped by 4 bases and J by 7 bases; unmatched bases: 20. The CDR3 runs to 20 residues. Per the germline V gene, CDR1 is SGDLS and CDR2 is YYNGEE. The DNA of the CDR3 is TGTGCCAGCAGCTCCACGACTAGCGGGGGGGGCCAGGGGATACTTAATACGCAGTATTTT. Encoded protein: CASSSTTSGGGQGILNTQYF.

The rearrangement links TRBV9 to TRBJ1-6, with D possibly being TRBD1 (5 bases). This CDR3 is 15 amino acids long. Trimming removed 3 bases at V and 7 bases at J, with 14 bases between. Per germline, CDR1 SGDLS and CDR2 YYNGEE. For the CDR3, the DNA is TGTGCCAGCAGCGCCGGTCAGGGCGGCAATTCACCCCTCCACTTT. Its translation is CASSAGQGGNSPLHF.

The chain is built from TRBV13 and TRBJ2-1; 10 bases align to TRBD1. The V gene end was trimmed by 5 bases and the J gene end by 2 bases; junction bases not matched to a gene: 3. CDR3 length equals 15 residues. CDR1 PRHDT and CDR2 FYEKMQ come from the germline V gene (reference sequence). CDR3 protein: CASSHGQGAYNEQFF. The CDR3 DNA sequence: TGTGCCAGCAGCCACGGACAGGGGGCCTACAATGAGCAGTTCTTC.

V is TRBV28 and J is TRBJ1-2, with TRBD1 matching 9 bases. The CDR3 runs to 15 residues. J was trimmed by 4 bases and V by 6 bases; bases with no gene match: 9. Germline V gives CDR1 MDHEN, CDR2 SYDVKM. DNA for the CDR3: TGTGCCAGCAGGTTAACCGGGACAGGGTCCTATGGCTACACCTTC. Protein: CASRLTGTGSYGYTF.

J is TRBJ2-3 and V is TRBV28; TRBD1 aligns across 10 bases. The CDR3 is 16 amino acids. The germline V gene encodes CDR1 MDHEN and CDR2 SYDVKM. The junction had 4 bases not matched to a gene; V was cut back by 1 base and J by 3 bases. The CDR3 bases are TGTGCCAGCAGTTTATCCATGGGACAGGGGACAGATACGCAGTATTTT. This gives the protein CASSLSMGQGTDTQYF.

The chain employs TRBV30 and TRBJ1-6; D is unresolved. The CDR3 consists of 13 residues. Trimming stripped 0 bases from V and 9 bases from J, with 9 bases between. The germline V gene encodes CDR1 GTSNPN and CDR2 SVGIG (reference sequence). CDR3 sequence reads: CAWSVLESSPLHF. The CDR3 coding sequence is TGTGCCTGGAGTGTATTAGAGAGTTCACCCCTCCACTTT.

The chain employs TRBV2 and TRBJ1-1; D is possibly TRBD1 (6 bases). V lost 6 bases to trimming and J lost 1 base, with 12 bases between them. CDR3 length: 14 residues. Germline V CDR1 and CDR2: SNHLY, FYNNEI. CDR3 amino acids: CASSVGQPNTEAFF. CDR3 DNA: TGTGCCAGCAGCGTTGGACAGCCGAACACTGAAGCTTTCTTT.

This sequence joins TRBV5-1 and TRBJ2-7, with 8 nucleotides matching TRBD2. Germline lookup yields CDR1 SGHRS and CDR2 YFSETQ. V was pared by 0 bases and J by 1 base, with 3 bases of the junction left unmatched. There are 15 residues in the CDR3. CDR3 sequence: CASSLALAESYEQYF. In DNA, the CDR3 is TGCGCCAGCAGCTTGGCACTAGCGGAATCCTACGAGCAGTACTTC.

V is TRBV7-8 and J is TRBJ2-5, with 7 positions matching TRBD2. The CDR3 has 16 amino acids. CDR1 and CDR2 (germline): SGHVS, FQNEAQ. Trimming at V came to 5 bases and at J to 5 bases, leaving 14 bases not matched to a gene. The CDR3 DNA reads TGTGCCAGCAGCCGAAGGGGTAGCGGGTACGTGGAGACCCAGTACTTC. Protein sequence: CASSRRGSGYVETQYF.

This chain connects TRBV20-1 to TRBJ2-1; 7 nucleotides line up with TRBD2. V dropped 4 bases and J dropped 12; count of bases not matched to a gene: 6. The CDR3 length is 11 residues. Germline loops: CDR1 DFQATT, CDR2 SNEGSKA (reference sequence). The CDR3 spells CSAKIGGTQFF. The CDR3 DNA sequence: TGCAGTGCTAAAATCGGGGGGACGCAGTTCTTC.

In its sample, this clone was seen a few times. CDR3 nucleotide sequence: TGTGCCAGTAGTATAGGAAATCGGGGTCAGCCCCAGCATTTT. Its translation is CASSIGNRGQPQHF. The V gene is TRBV19, the J gene TRBJ1-5, with D uncertain. Trimming left V 1 base short and J 6 bases short, with 10 bases between. CDR3 length equals 14 residues. The germline gives CDR1 LNHDA, CDR2 SQIVND (reference sequence).

The gene calls are TRBV7-2 and TRBJ1-1; tentative D call: TRBD1 (6 bases). From germline, CDR1 is SGHTA and CDR2 FQGNSA. This CDR3 spans 18 amino acids. The V end lost 3 bases, the J end lost 7 bases, and 27 bases lay between the germline ends. The CDR3 bases are TGTGCCAGCAGCTTCCGGGACACCCATACCCCGACCTATTTTGAAGCTTTCTTT. Translation: CASSFRDTHTPTYFEAFF.